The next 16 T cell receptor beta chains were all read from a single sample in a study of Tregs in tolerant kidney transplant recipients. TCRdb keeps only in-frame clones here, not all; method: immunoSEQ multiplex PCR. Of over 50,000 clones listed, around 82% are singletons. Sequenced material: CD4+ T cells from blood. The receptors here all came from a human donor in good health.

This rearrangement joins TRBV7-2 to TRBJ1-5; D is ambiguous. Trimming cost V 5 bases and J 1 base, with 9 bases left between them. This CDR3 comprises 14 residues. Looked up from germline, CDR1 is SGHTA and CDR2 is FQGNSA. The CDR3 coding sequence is TGTGCCAGCAGCGTGGGCGGGAGCAATCAGCCCCAGCATTTT. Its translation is CASSVGGSNQPQHF.

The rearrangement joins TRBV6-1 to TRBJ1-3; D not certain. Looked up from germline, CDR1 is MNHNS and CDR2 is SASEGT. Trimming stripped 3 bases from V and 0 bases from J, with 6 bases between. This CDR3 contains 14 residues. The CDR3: CASSEAGSGNTIYF. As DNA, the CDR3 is TGTGCCAGCAGTGAGGCGGGCTCTGGAAACACCATATATTTT.

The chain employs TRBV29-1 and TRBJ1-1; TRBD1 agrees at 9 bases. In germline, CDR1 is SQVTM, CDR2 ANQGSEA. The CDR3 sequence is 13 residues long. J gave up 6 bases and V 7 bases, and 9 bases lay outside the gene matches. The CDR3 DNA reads TGCAGCGCCCTACGGGACAGGGAAGCTGAAGCTTTCTTT. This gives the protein CSALRDREAEAFF.

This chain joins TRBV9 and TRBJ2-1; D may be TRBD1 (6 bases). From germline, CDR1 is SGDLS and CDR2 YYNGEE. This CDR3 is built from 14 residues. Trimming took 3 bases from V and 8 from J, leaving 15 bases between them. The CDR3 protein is CASSARDTSDEQFF. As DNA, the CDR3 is TGTGCCAGCAGCGCCCGGGACACTAGTGATGAGCAGTTCTTC.

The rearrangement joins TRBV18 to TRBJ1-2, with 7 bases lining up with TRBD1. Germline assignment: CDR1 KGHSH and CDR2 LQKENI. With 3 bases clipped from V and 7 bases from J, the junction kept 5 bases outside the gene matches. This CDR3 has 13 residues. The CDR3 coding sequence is TGTGCCAGCTCACCGACAGGGCTTTTTGGCTACACCTTC. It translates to CASSPTGLFGYTF.

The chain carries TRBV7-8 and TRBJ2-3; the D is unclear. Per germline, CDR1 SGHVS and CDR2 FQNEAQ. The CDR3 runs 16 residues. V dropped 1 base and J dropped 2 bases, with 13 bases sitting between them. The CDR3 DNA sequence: TGTGCCAGCAGCTTAGTTTCGGATAGTCTCACAGATACGCAGTATTTT. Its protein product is CASSLVSDSLTDTQYF. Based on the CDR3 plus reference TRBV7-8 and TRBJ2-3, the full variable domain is GAGVSQSPRYKVAKRGQDVALRCDPISGHVSLFWYQQALGQGPEFLTYFQNEAQLDKSGLPSDRFFAERPEGSVSTLKIQRTQQEDSAVYLCASSLVSDSLTDTQYFGPGTRLTVL.

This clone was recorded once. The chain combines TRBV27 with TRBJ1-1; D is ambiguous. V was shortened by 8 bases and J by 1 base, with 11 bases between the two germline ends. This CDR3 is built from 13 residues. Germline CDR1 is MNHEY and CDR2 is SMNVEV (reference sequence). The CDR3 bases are TGTGCCAGCCGAACCCGGGGGAACACTGAAGCTTTCTTT. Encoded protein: CASRTRGNTEAFF.

CDR3 sequence reads: CASSVGLMGPQDTEAFF. CDR3 bases: TGTGCCAGCAGCGTAGGTTTGATGGGTCCACAGGACACTGAAGCTTTCTTT. This rearrangement joins TRBV9 to TRBJ1-1, with TRBD1 as a possible D gene (5 bases). The germline gives CDR1 SGDLS, CDR2 YYNGEE. The CDR3 is 17 amino acids. Deletions cut 0 bases from V and 3 bases from J, with 18 bases between.

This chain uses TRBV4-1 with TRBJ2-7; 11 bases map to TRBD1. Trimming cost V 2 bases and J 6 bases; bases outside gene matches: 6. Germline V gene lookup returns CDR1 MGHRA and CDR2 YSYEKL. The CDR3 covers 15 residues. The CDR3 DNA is TGCGCCAGCAGCCAACCCCGGGACAGGGGGGGCGAGCAGTACTTC. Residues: CASSQPRDRGGEQYF.

The CDR3: CASTPAVGAADTQYF. In DNA, the CDR3 is TGTGCCAGCACCCCAGCGGTCGGCGCCGCAGATACGCAGTATTTT. The rearrangement links TRBV5-6 to TRBJ2-3; D possibly corresponds to TRBD2 (5 bases). The CDR3 loop spans 15 amino acids. Germline CDR1 reads SGHDT; CDR2 reads YYEEEE. Trimming shortened V by 6 bases and J by 4 bases, and 18 bases separated the two germline ends.

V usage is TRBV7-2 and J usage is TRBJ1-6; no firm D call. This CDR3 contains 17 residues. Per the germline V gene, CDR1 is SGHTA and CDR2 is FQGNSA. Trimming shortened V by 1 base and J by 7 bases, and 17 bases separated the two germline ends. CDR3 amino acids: CASSLGYEVLPNSPLHF. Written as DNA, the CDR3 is TGTGCCAGCAGCTTAGGGTATGAGGTTCTTCCCAATTCACCCCTCCACTTT.

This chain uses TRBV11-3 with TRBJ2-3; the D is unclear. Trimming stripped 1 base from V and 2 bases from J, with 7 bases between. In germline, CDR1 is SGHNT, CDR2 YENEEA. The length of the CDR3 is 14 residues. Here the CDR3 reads CASSLVSLTDTQYF. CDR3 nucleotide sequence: TGTGCCAGCAGCTTAGTATCCCTCACAGATACGCAGTATTTT. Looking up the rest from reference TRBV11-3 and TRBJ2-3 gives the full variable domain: EAGVVQSPRYKIIEKKQPVAFWCNPISGHNTLYWYLQNLGQGPELLIRYENEEAVDDSQLPKDRFSAERLKGVDSTLKIQPAELGDSAVYLCASSLVSLTDTQYFGPGTRLTVL.

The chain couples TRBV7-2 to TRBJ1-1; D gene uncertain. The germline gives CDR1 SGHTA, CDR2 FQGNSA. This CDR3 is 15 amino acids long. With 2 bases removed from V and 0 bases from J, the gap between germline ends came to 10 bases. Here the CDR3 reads CASSLRASMNTEAFF. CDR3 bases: TGTGCCAGCAGCTTAAGGGCCAGCATGAACACTGAAGCTTTCTTT.

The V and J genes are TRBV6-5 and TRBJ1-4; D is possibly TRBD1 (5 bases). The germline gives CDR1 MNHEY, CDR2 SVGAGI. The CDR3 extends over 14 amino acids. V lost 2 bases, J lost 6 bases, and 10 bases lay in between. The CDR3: CASSYGGGDEKLFF. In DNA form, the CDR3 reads TGTGCCAGCAGTTACGGTGGGGGAGATGAAAAACTGTTTTTT.

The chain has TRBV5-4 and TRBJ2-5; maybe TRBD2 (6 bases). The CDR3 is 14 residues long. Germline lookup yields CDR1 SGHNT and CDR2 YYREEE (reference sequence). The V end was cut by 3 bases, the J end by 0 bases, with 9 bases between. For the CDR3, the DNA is TGTGCCAGCAGCTCCCAGCGGGACCAAGAGACCCAGTACTTC. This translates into CASSSQRDQETQYF.

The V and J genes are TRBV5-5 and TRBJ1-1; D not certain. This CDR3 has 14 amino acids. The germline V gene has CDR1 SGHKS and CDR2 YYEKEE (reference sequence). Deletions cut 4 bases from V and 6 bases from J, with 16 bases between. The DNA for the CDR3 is TGTGCCAGCAGCAACATCGGACCTGGGGCTGAAGCTTTCTTT. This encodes CASSNIGPGAEAFF. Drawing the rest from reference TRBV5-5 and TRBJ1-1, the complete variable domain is DAGVTQSPTHLIKTRGQQVTLRCSPISGHKSVSWYQQVLGQGPQFIFQYYEKEERGRGNFPDRFSARQFPNYSSELNVNALLLGDSALYLCASSNIGPGAEAFFGQGTRLTVV.